This entry concerns a single T cell receptor beta chain. Its cognate antigen is unknown. It was CD45RO-negative cells, positively selected for CCR7, that made up naive CD8 cells, with terminally differentiated effector memory CD45RA+ cells excluded. This sample was taken from a study of shared clonotypes between healthy human individuals. Across the whole study: Each donor's CD4 naive and CD4 memory cells filled three plates apiece, CD8 naive two, and CD8 memory one.

CDR3 length equals 15 residues. Losses at the gene ends were 4 bases for V and 4 bases for J; bases not matched to a gene: 10. Germline V gene lookup returns CDR1 MNHEY and CDR2 SMNVEV (reference sequence). Study findings and constraints: Sorted-subset samples were not fully sequenced, rarefaction indicated.

Generated by immunoSEQ multiplex PCR, the TCRdb table keeps only in-frame clones and is missing some. The sample yields hundreds of thousands of clones, 85% to 95% seen once. The V and J genes are TRBV27 and TRBJ2-7; TRBD1 matches at 7 bases. The sample consisted of naive CD8+ T cells sorted from blood. This clonotype was obtained from a woman in her 30s in good health. The CDR3 DNA reads TGTGCCAGCAGTTCCCGGGACAGCTCAGATTACGAGCAGTACTTC. This encodes CASSSRDSSDYEQYF.